This T cell receptor (beta chain) is from a study of CD8 T cells in Susac syndrome. Study-wide results and limits: Acknowledgment was made by the study that its TCR sequencing and HLA analysis involved a relatively small number of individuals.

Random hexamers were used to reverse transcribe the RNA input (roughly 0.5 to 1 ug). TCR beta CDR3 was amplified by immunoSEQ covering 54 Vbeta and 13 Jbeta. Each CDR3 protein is one row after TCRdb ran MiXCR on the immunoSEQ multiplex PCR reads. Here the sample spans roughly 200,000 distinct CDR3 sequences, roughly 96% being singletons. From blood CD8+ and CD4+ T cells, TCR beta sequences were generated. Negative isolation yielded CD8+ and CD4+ T cells; FACS enriched TEMRA cells. For this clonotype: Its specificity is unknown.

The sequence came from a human donor in good health. The sequencing input was CD4+ T cells from PBMCs.

The CDR3 sequence is CASSGGTTHRGTQYF. DNA for the CDR3: TGTGCCAGCAGCGGGGGGACTACCCACCGAGGAACCCAGTACTTC. The chain employs TRBV5-8 and TRBJ2-5, with 7 bases matching TRBD2. J was trimmed by 8 bases and V by 4 bases; bases with no gene match: 14. Germline CDR1 reads SGHTS; CDR2 reads YDEGEE. The CDR3 covers 15 residues.